The 22 T cell receptor beta chains below come from one sample, sequenced in a study of blood T cell repertoires in COVID-19 (dated by TCRdb to the early 2020s). The method behind the library was the immunoSEQ multiplex PCR assay. Drawn from immuneACCESS, this table holds only the in-frame rearrangements with V and J called that TCRdb kept. Clones are partly lost; checked studies trace under half to an unresolved V gene and leave the rest unexplained. In all, the sample holds some 380,000 clones, and 90% of those were seen once. The ten top clones hold 6.5% to 7% of the sample. Sequenced: peripheral blood. The source is a man younger than 30 with active or convalescent COVID-19.

The chain is built from TRBV7-3 and TRBJ2-3; TRBD2 matches at 8 bases. The CDR3 is 17 residues long. With 5 bases clipped from V and 4 bases from J, the junction kept 14 bases outside the gene matches. The germline gives CDR1 SGHTA, CDR2 FQGTGA. The CDR3 reads CASSPQAGREVADTQYF. The CDR3 bases are TGTGCCAGCAGCCCTCAGGCGGGGCGGGAGGTCGCAGATACGCAGTATTTT.

The chain joins TRBV29-1 to TRBJ1-2; maybe TRBD1 (5 bases). The V gene's germline CDR1 is SQVTM and CDR2 ANQGSEA. The V end was cut by 6 bases, the J end by 4 bases, with 18 bases between. The CDR3 extends over 14 amino acids. CDR3 sequence reads: CSVPGQGLGYGYTF. CDR3 DNA sequence: TGCAGCGTCCCGGGTCAGGGTCTAGGCTATGGCTACACCTTC.

This sequence joins TRBV27 and TRBJ2-7; a possible D gene is TRBD1 (6 bases). V lost 2 bases and J lost 7, with 18 bases in between. The CDR3 sequence is 15 residues long. The germline CDR1 and CDR2 sequences are MNHEY and SMNVEV (reference sequence). The CDR3 region is CASSLGGQLYSEQYF. The CDR3 DNA reads as TGTGCCAGCAGTTTAGGTGGACAGCTCTATAGTGAGCAGTACTTC.

The chain has TRBV7-2 and TRBJ2-1; 14 nucleotides agree with TRBD2. Germline V CDR1 and CDR2: SGHTA, FQGNSA. CDR3 length: 15 residues. J lost 12 bases, V lost 6 bases, and 10 bases had no gene match. The CDR3, as DNA: TGTGCCAGCAGGACGACGGGACTAGCGGGAGTTTGGCAGTTCTTC. It yields the protein CASRTTGLAGVWQFF.

The chain employs TRBV3-1 (or the pseudogene TRBV3-2) and TRBJ1-1, with TRBD1 matching over 9 bases. This CDR3 contains 14 residues. J lost 1 base, V lost 9 bases, and 6 bases had no gene match. Germline V lookup: CDR1 LGHDT, CDR2 YNNKEL (reference sequence). DNA of the CDR3: TGTGCCAGTCGGAACAGGGGGCAGAACACTGAAGCTTTCTTT. It is translated as CASRNRGQNTEAFF.

The chain couples TRBV11-3 to TRBJ2-2, with 9 bases that match TRBD1. Germline V gene sequence: CDR1 SGHNT, CDR2 YENEEA. The length of the CDR3 is 16 residues. Trimming took 5 bases from V and 4 from J; bases not matched to a gene: 8. The CDR3 spells CASSAWGQGGTGELFF. The DNA of the CDR3 is TGTGCCAGCAGCGCTTGGGGACAGGGAGGCACCGGGGAGCTGTTTTTT.

V gene TRBV7-6 combines with J gene TRBJ2-3; TRBD2 matches 10 bases. Germline CDR1 and CDR2: SGHVS and FNYEAQ. V was clipped by 2 bases and J by 10 bases; unmatched bases: 6. The CDR3 consists of 14 residues. The CDR3 spells CASSLILAGDSQYF. The CDR3 coding sequence is TGTGCCAGCAGCTTAATCCTAGCGGGGGATTCGCAGTATTTT.

The chain uses TRBV7-9 and TRBJ1-5; 10 bases are shared with TRBD1. The CDR3 totals 17 residues. V lost 0 bases, J lost 6 bases, and 8 bases stayed unmatched. The germline V gene has CDR1 SEHNR and CDR2 FQNEAQ (reference sequence). The CDR3 nucleotides are TGTGCCAGCAGCTTAGCGATGGGACAGGGGTGGGTTCAGCCCCAGCATTTT. The encoded protein is CASSLAMGQGWVQPQHF.

The genes are TRBV24-1 and TRBJ1-4, with 9 bases aligning to TRBD1. The V and J ends lost 2 bases and 8 bases, in that order; junction bases with no gene match: 8. The germline CDR1 and CDR2 sequences are KGHDR and SFDVKD. The length of the CDR3 is 16 residues. The CDR3 protein is CATSDSRTGVDEKLFF. DNA of the CDR3: TGTGCCACCAGTGATTCGAGGACAGGGGTTGACGAAAAACTGTTTTTT.

The chain uses TRBV6-2 or TRBV6-3 and TRBJ1-4; D is perhaps TRBD1 (5 bases). Between the trimmed V and J ends, which lost 1 base and 13 bases, there was a span of 13 bases. CDR1 MNHEY and CDR2 SVGEGT come from the germline V gene. The CDR3 loop spans 13 amino acids. The CDR3 bases are TGTGCCAGCAGTTACTACGGCAGGGTGGGACTGTTTTTT. As protein: CASSYYGRVGLFF.

CDR3 sequence reads: CASSLDRGNTIYF. The CDR3 DNA follows: TGTGCCAGCAGCTTGGACAGGGGTAACACCATATATTTT. The chain recombines TRBV5-4 with TRBJ1-3; 7 nucleotides agree with TRBD1. The CDR3 is made up of 13 amino acids. The junction had 1 base not matched to a gene; V was cut back by 0 bases and J by 7 bases. Germline CDR1 reads SGHNT; CDR2 reads YYREEE (reference sequence). The full variable domain, in which reference TRBV5-4 and TRBJ1-3 provide the parts outside the CDR3, is ETGVTQSPTHLIKTRGQQVTLRCSSQSGHNTVSWYQQALGQGPQFIFQYYREEENGRGNFPPRFSGLQFPNYSSELNVNALELDDSALYLCASSLDRGNTIYFGEGSWLTVV.

The chain links TRBV5-1 to TRBJ2-1; a weak D match, TRBD2 (6 bases). CDR3 length: 17 residues. Germline CDR1 is SGHRS and CDR2 is YFSETQ. V gave up 1 base and J gave up 2 bases, with 16 bases separating them. The CDR3 loop reads CASSLSAVGGPYNEQFF. DNA of the CDR3: TGCGCCAGCAGCTTGAGTGCTGTGGGGGGACCCTACAATGAGCAGTTCTTC.

The J gene is TRBJ2-3, the V gene TRBV18; 10 positions agree with TRBD1. Germline trimming cut 6 bases from V and 5 bases from J; bases unmatched to any gene: 5. This CDR3 contains 14 residues. Germline CDR1 reads KGHSH; CDR2 reads LQKENI. Here the CDR3 reads CASSGQGVGDTQYF. For the CDR3, the DNA is TGTGCCAGCTCCGGACAGGGGGTGGGAGATACGCAGTATTTT.

The chain employs TRBV7-6 and TRBJ1-5, with D hard to call. The V end was cut by 1 base, the J end by 6 bases, with 7 bases between. Germline V gene sequence: CDR1 SGHVS, CDR2 FNYEAQ. The CDR3 contains 13 residues. The chain's CDR3 is CASSLGHSQPQHF. The CDR3 nucleotides are TGTGCCAGCAGCTTAGGACACAGTCAGCCCCAGCATTTT.

The chain employs TRBV18 and TRBJ1-2; 7 positions match TRBD1. Germline V CDR1 and CDR2: KGHSH, LQKENI. The CDR3 has 18 amino acids. J lost 7 bases, V lost 3 bases, and 20 bases had no gene match. CDR3 in DNA: TGTGCCAGCTCACCCTCGTCCCCCCAACAGGGGAGGCGAGGTGGCTACACCTTC. Amino acid sequence: CASSPSSPQQGRRGGYTF.

This clone was observed a single time. This rearrangement joins TRBV5-6 to TRBJ1-2; 8 positions match TRBD1. CDR1 and CDR2 (germline): SGHDT, YYEEEE. Unmatched junction bases numbered 12, after V lost 7 bases and J lost 4 bases. This CDR3 is built from 15 residues. CDR3 sequence reads: CASSTSPGGSYGYTF. The CDR3 DNA reads as TGTGCCAGCTCTACTAGCCCAGGGGGCAGCTATGGCTACACCTTC.

The genes are TRBV28 and TRBJ2-7, with 10 bases identical to TRBD2. Germline lookup yields CDR1 MDHEN and CDR2 SYDVKM. The CDR3 runs to 16 residues. The V gene end was trimmed by 4 bases and the J gene end by 4 bases; junction bases not matched to a gene: 10. CDR3 bases: TGTGCCAGCAGTTCCCCTATTAGCGGGAGGAGGTACGAGCAGTACTTC. It is translated as CASSSPISGRRYEQYF.

This rearrangement joins TRBV28 to TRBJ1-1; D is unresolved. V was trimmed by 5 bases and J by 3 bases, leaving 13 bases between them. This CDR3 is built from 14 residues. Germline V CDR1 and CDR2: MDHEN, SYDVKM. CDR3 region: CASSTMVGDTEAFF. CDR3 DNA: TGTGCCAGCAGTACTATGGTCGGGGACACTGAAGCTTTCTTT.

The chain employs TRBV11-2 and TRBJ2-1; no clear D. Germline V gene data show CDR1 as SGHAT and CDR2 as FQNNGV. Between the trimmed V and J ends, which lost 2 bases and 0 bases, there was a span of 11 bases. The CDR3 is made up of 16 amino acids. CDR3: CASSLKLTSSYNEQFF. CDR3 DNA sequence: TGTGCCAGCAGCTTAAAACTTACGAGCTCCTACAATGAGCAGTTCTTC.

CDR3 DNA sequence: TGTGCCACAACGGGACTAGCGGGAGGGTATGAGCAGTTCTTC. Protein product: CATTGLAGGYEQFF. J is TRBJ2-1 and V is TRBV13, with 16 bases matching TRBD2. J gave up 8 bases and V 10 bases, and 5 bases lay outside the gene matches. Germline CDR1 is PRHDT and CDR2 is FYEKMQ (reference sequence). CDR3 length equals 14 residues. The variable domain in full, completed from reference TRBV13 and TRBJ2-1, reads AAGVIQSPRHLIKEKRETATLKCYPIPRHDTVYWYQQGPGQDPQFLISFYEKMQSDKGSIPDRFSAQQFSDYHSELNMSSLELGDSALYFCATTGLAGGYEQFFGPGTRLTVL.

The chain is built from TRBV29-1 and TRBJ1-2, with a tentative D call TRBD1 (5 bases). The length of the CDR3 is 12 residues. Germline CDR1 reads SQVTM; CDR2 reads ANQGSEA. The V end was cut by 6 bases, the J end by 8 bases, with 16 bases between. Here the CDR3 reads CSVTTGDGGYTF. The CDR3 DNA reads as TGCAGCGTCACCACAGGAGACGGGGGCTACACCTTC.

The chain uses TRBV16 and TRBJ2-1; no reliable D call. CDR3 length: 13 amino acids. CDR1 and CDR2 from the germline V gene are KGHSY and FQNENV. The V and J ends lost 5 bases and 10 bases respectively, with 15 bases between them. CDR3 in DNA: TGTGCCAGCAGCGATCAGACTGTTTCGGAGCAGTTCTTC. It specifies CASSDQTVSEQFF.